The 20 T cell receptor beta chains reported below all come from one sample, sequenced in a study of beta chain features in type 1 diabetes. The study reverse transcribed the entire isolated RNA, so it sequenced expressed TCRB transcripts. Produced via immunoSEQ multiplex PCR; TCRdb's table is partial and in-frame only. The table includes fewer than 200,000 clones, around an eighth detected once. Input material: central memory CD4+ T cells from blood. These receptors all stem from a woman between 18 and 29 years old in good health.

In its sample, this clone was seen a few times. This chain links TRBV29-1 with TRBJ2-5; D may be TRBD1 (6 bases). This CDR3 comprises 14 residues. V lost 4 bases, J lost 3 bases, and 15 bases lay in between. Germline CDR1 is SQVTM and CDR2 is ANQGSEA. As DNA, the CDR3 is TGCAGCGTTGGGTTAGGAGCAGGGGAAGAGACCCAGTACTTC. Its translation: CSVGLGAGEETQYF.

This clone turned up a few times. The genes are TRBV4-3 and TRBJ2-2; D is possibly TRBD2 (5 bases). This CDR3 comprises 14 residues. Germline loops: CDR1 LGHNA, CDR2 YSLEER. V was trimmed by 5 bases and J by 6 bases, leaving 13 bases between them. CDR3 DNA: TGCGCCAGCAGCGCCTCACTAGTATCCGGGGAGCTGTTTTTT. Amino acid sequence: CASSASLVSGELFF.

The V and J genes are TRBV6-5 and TRBJ1-4; a weak D match, TRBD1 (5 bases). The CDR3 is 13 residues long. Trimming took off 6 bases at V and 5 bases at J, with 10 bases between the two ends. The germline gives CDR1 MNHEY, CDR2 SVGAGI. CDR3 loop: CASSGDWNEKLFF. The CDR3 bases are TGTGCCAGCAGCGGGGACTGGAATGAAAAACTGTTTTTT.

A remark on this clone: Other DNA sequences from this sample encode an identical CDR3 as well. The chain is built from TRBV18 and TRBJ2-5; D is possibly TRBD1 (5 bases). Trimming removed 3 bases at V and 3 bases at J, with 8 bases between. Germline V gene data show CDR1 as KGHSH and CDR2 as LQKENI. This CDR3 comprises 13 residues. Here the CDR3 DNA reads TGTGCCAGCTCACCGACCAGGGAAGAGACCCAGTACTTC. Translated: CASSPTREETQYF.

DNA for the CDR3: TGCAGCGCAAAGGGACAGGTCTCTGGAAACACCATATATTTT. This sequence encodes CSAKGQVSGNTIYF. V usage is TRBV29-1 and J usage is TRBJ1-3, with 8 bases aligning to TRBD1. Unmatched junction bases numbered 5, after V lost 7 bases and J lost 0 bases. Germline lookup yields CDR1 SQVTM and CDR2 ANQGSEA. The length of the CDR3 is 14 residues. Full variable domain (missing parts from reference TRBV29-1 and TRBJ1-3): SAVISQKPSRDICQRGTSLTIQCQVDSQVTMMFWYRQQPGQSLTLIATANQGSEATYESGFVIDKFPISRPNLTFSTLTVSNMSPEDSSIYLCSAKGQVSGNTIYFGEGSWLTVV.

This chain links TRBV5-1 with TRBJ2-1; 10 positions match TRBD2. The germline V gene encodes CDR1 SGHRS and CDR2 YFSETQ. The V gene end was trimmed by 0 bases and the J gene end by 13 bases; junction bases not matched to a gene: 4. The CDR3 spans 13 residues. Written as DNA, the CDR3 is TGCGCCAGCAGCTTGGCCCTAGCGGGAGACCAGTTCTTC. Protein: CASSLALAGDQFF.

The V gene is TRBV5-6, the J gene TRBJ1-2; D call uncertain. The CDR3 contains 12 residues. CDR1 and CDR2 from the germline V gene are SGHDT and YYEEEE. Trimming took off 1 base at V and 6 bases at J, with 7 bases between the two ends. CDR3 amino acids: CASSLWRDGYTF. CDR3 sequence (DNA): TGTGCCAGCAGCTTGTGGCGGGATGGCTACACCTTC. Combining the CDR3 with reference TRBV5-6 and TRBJ1-2 gives the whole variable domain DAGVTQSPTHLIKTRGQQVTLRCSPKSGHDTVSWYQQALGQGPQFIFQYYEEEERQRGNFPDRFSGHQFPNYSSELNVNALLLGDSALYLCASSLWRDGYTFGSGTRLTVV.

The J gene is TRBJ1-5, the V gene TRBV30; 9 bases agree with TRBD1. This CDR3 is 14 amino acids long. Germline-derived CDR1 and CDR2 are GTSNPN and SVGIG (reference sequence). Trimming removed 4 bases from V and 4 bases from J; junction bases left unmatched: 5. The CDR3 DNA is TGTGCCTGGACCACGACAGGGGGAAATCAGCCCCAGCATTTT. This translates into CAWTTTGGNQPQHF.

In its sample, this clone was seen a few times. V and J are TRBV28 and TRBJ2-1; 7 bases agree with TRBD1. Germline values: CDR1 MDHEN, CDR2 SYDVKM. After removal of 7 bases from V and 4 bases from J, the junction contained 13 bases not matched to a gene. This CDR3 comprises 16 residues. CDR3 protein: CASTPAGTVNYNEQFF. The CDR3 DNA reads as TGTGCCAGCACCCCAGCCGGGACAGTAAATTACAATGAGCAGTTCTTC.

The chain employs TRBV5-4 and TRBJ2-1; 12 nucleotides match TRBD1. CDR1 and CDR2 (germline): SGHNT, YYREEE (reference sequence). Trimming cost V 4 bases and J 5 bases; bases outside gene matches: 7. CDR3 size: 16 residues. CDR3 amino acids: CASSRPGQGANNEQFF. Here the CDR3 DNA reads TGTGCCAGCAGCCGACCGGGACAGGGGGCAAACAATGAGCAGTTCTTC.

This clone was counted only a few times. V and J are TRBV29-1 and TRBJ2-5; the match to TRBD2 covers 7 bases. The CDR3 is 17 residues long. Per germline, CDR1 SQVTM and CDR2 ANQGSEA. J was trimmed by 3 bases and V by 0 bases; bases with no gene match: 13. CDR3 in amino acids: CSVEEVEIQRGKETQYF. In DNA form, the CDR3 reads TGCAGCGTTGAAGAGGTTGAGATCCAGCGGGGAAAAGAGACCCAGTACTTC.

The chain has TRBV15 and TRBJ2-5; 9 nucleotides match TRBD2. Trimming removed 1 base from V and 2 bases from J; junction bases left unmatched: 8. The length of the CDR3 is 17 residues. Germline values: CDR1 LNHNV, CDR2 YYDKDF (reference sequence). The CDR3 DNA reads TGTGCCACCAGCAGAGGAGGGACTAGCTGGGGTCAAGAGACCCAGTACTTC. Residues: CATSRGGTSWGQETQYF.

This clone was seen more than once but under ten times. This rearrangement joins TRBV9 to TRBJ1-3, with D maybe TRBD1 (5 bases). Germline V lookup: CDR1 SGDLS, CDR2 YYNGEE. The CDR3 length is 16 residues. Trimming took off 0 bases at V and 4 bases at J, with 14 bases between the two ends. Here the CDR3 reads CASSVATGEPGNTIYF. CDR3 in DNA: TGTGCCAGCAGCGTAGCTACGGGGGAGCCAGGAAACACCATATATTTT.

CDR3 DNA sequence: TGTGCCATCTTGAGAGGCCCCTCGGCCTACGAGCAGTACTTC. This sequence encodes CAILRGPSAYEQYF. This sequence joins TRBV6-5 and TRBJ2-7; no firm D call. The germline V and J ends were trimmed by 10 bases and 2 bases, with 18 bases remaining between them. The CDR3 is 14 amino acids. Looked up from germline, CDR1 is MNHEY and CDR2 is SVGAGI.

In DNA, the CDR3 is TGTGCCAGCAGTTTCGGTGGAGGGGGCAGGGAGACCCAGTACTTC. It encodes CASSFGGGGRETQYF. The chain uses TRBV28 and TRBJ2-5; tentative D call: TRBD1 (7 bases). The CDR3 contains 15 residues. V lost 3 bases, J lost 5 bases, and 16 bases lay in between. Germline CDR1 reads MDHEN; CDR2 reads SYDVKM.

This clone was counted between two and nine times. The same CDR3 also results from other DNA sequences found in this sample. The chain uses TRBV5-4 and TRBJ2-5, with 11 bases lining up with TRBD2. Germline assignment: CDR1 SGHNT and CDR2 YYREEE (reference sequence). This CDR3 is built from 16 residues. The J segment lost 5 bases and the V segment lost 4 bases, leaving 10 bases of the junction unmatched. The CDR3 protein is CASSPRTSGSGETQYF. CDR3 nucleotide sequence: TGTGCCAGCAGCCCACGCACTAGCGGGAGTGGCGAGACCCAGTACTTC.

This clone occurred a few times. The rearrangement links TRBV4-3 to TRBJ2-4; TRBD1 aligns across 7 bases. CDR1 is LGHNA, CDR2 YSLEER, per germline. There are 15 residues in the CDR3. V dropped 4 bases and J dropped 0; count of bases not matched to a gene: 3. CDR3 DNA: TGCGCCAGCAGCCCGACAGGGTTAGCCAAAAACATTCAGTACTTC. It translates to CASSPTGLAKNIQYF.

The genes are TRBV11-2 and TRBJ1-2; 9 bases are a match to TRBD1. With V trimmed by 1 base and J by 2 bases, 2 bases remained unmatched. Germline V lookup: CDR1 SGHAT, CDR2 FQNNGV. CDR3 length: 15 residues. CDR3: CASSLGTGDNYGYTF. CDR3 sequence (DNA): TGTGCCAGCAGCTTAGGGACAGGGGACAACTATGGCTACACCTTC.

A few counts support this clone. The rearrangement joins TRBV7-2 to TRBJ2-3; the match to TRBD2 covers 8 bases. CDR3 length: 16 amino acids. The ends lost 3 bases at V and 4 bases at J; junction bases unmatched: 9. Per germline, CDR1 SGHTA and CDR2 FQGNSA. CDR3 bases: TGTGCCAGCAGCTTGGGACTAGGAGTTTTGGCAGATACGCAGTATTTT. This encodes CASSLGLGVLADTQYF.

The genes are TRBV2 and TRBJ2-5; 7 bases map to TRBD1. Trimming removed 10 bases from V and 4 bases from J; junction bases left unmatched: 15. The CDR3 has 15 residues. Germline values: CDR1 SNHLY, CDR2 FYNNEI. In nucleotides, the CDR3 is TGTGCCATCGACAGGGTTATAGCTTCCCTAGAGACCCAGTACTTC. Its translation: CAIDRVIASLETQYF.